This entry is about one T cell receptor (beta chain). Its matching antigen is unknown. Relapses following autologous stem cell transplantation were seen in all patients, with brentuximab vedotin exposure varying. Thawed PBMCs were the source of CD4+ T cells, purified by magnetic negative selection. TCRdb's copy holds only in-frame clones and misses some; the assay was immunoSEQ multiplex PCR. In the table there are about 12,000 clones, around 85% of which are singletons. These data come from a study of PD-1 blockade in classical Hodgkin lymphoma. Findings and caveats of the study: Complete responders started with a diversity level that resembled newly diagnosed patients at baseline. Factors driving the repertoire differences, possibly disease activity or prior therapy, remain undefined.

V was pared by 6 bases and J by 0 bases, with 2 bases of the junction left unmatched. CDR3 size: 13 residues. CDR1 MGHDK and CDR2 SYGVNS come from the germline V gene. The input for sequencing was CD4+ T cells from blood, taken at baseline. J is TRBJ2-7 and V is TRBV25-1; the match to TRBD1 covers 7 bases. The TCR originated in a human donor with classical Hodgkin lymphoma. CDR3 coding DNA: TGTGCCAGCAGGGGACAGAACTCCTACGAGCAGTACTTC. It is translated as CASRGQNSYEQYF.